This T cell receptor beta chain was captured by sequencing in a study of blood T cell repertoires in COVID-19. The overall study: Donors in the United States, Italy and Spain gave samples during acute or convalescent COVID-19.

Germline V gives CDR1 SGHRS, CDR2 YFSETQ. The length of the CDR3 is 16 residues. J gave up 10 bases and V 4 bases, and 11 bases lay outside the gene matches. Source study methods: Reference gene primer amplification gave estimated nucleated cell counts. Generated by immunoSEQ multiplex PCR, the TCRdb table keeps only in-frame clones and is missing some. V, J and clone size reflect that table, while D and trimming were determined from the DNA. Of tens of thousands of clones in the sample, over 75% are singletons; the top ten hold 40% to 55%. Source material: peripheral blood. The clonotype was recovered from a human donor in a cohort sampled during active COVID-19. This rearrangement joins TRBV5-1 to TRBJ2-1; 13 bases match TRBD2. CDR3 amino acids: CASSLTGLAGRLEQFF. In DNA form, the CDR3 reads TGCGCCAGCAGCCTGACGGGACTAGCGGGAAGGTTAGAGCAGTTCTTC.